These 22 T cell receptor beta chains were sequenced from one sample in a study of CD8 T cells in Susac syndrome (dated by TCRdb to between 2018 and 2021). Libraries were made using the immunoSEQ multiplex PCR assay. RNA was extracted using the RNeasy kit, and roughly 0.5 to 1 ug of the RNA was reverse transcribed with random hexamers. The raw public data were reprocessed by TCRdb itself: fastp quality trimming at Q25, MiXCR clonotype calling, in-frame beta chains only. Rows with a matching CDR3 protein are joined into one entry that keeps the most common DNA and genes. Here the sample has 110,000 or so distinct CDR3 sequences; roughly 95% occur a single time. More than 0.08% of the sample is taken by the ten largest. The sequencing sample was made of CD4+ T cells from PBMCs. Receptors originate from a human donor in good health.

The chain joins TRBV3-1 to TRBJ1-5; the D gene is possibly TRBD1 (5 bases). Looked up from germline, CDR1 is LGHDT and CDR2 is YNNKEL (reference sequence). The CDR3 has 15 amino acids. V was trimmed by 0 bases and J by 10 bases, leaving 16 bases between them. CDR3 region: CASSQDGRGKEPQHF. In DNA, the CDR3 is TGTGCCAGCAGCCAAGATGGTAGGGGAAAAGAACCCCAGCATTTT.

The rearrangement links TRBV6-5 to TRBJ2-7; the D gene is possibly TRBD1 (6 bases). Germline values: CDR1 MNHEY, CDR2 SVGAGI. This CDR3 spans 14 amino acids. Trimming left V 5 bases short and J 1 base short, with 12 bases between. Here the CDR3 reads CASSPRDTSYEQYF. The CDR3 nucleotides read TGTGCCAGCAGTCCCCGGGACACATCCTACGAGCAGTACTTC.

This clonotype was picked up one time. The chain couples TRBV5-1 to TRBJ2-7; TRBD2 matches 9 bases. The CDR3 is 16 amino acids. V lost 0 bases to trimming and J lost 4 bases; unmatched junction nucleotides: 8. Looked up from germline, CDR1 is SGHRS and CDR2 is YFSETQ. The CDR3 is CASSLASERGVYEQYF. The CDR3, as DNA: TGCGCCAGCAGCTTGGCCTCAGAGCGGGGGGTGTACGAGCAGTACTTC. The variable domain in full, completed from reference TRBV5-1 and TRBJ2-7, reads KAGVTQTPRYLIKTRGQQVTLSCSPISGHRSVSWYQQTPGQGLQFLFEYFSETQRNKGNFPGRFSGRQFSNSRSEMNVSTLELGDSALYLCASSLASERGVYEQYFGPGTRLTVT.

This clonotype has a handful of counts. V and J are TRBV29-1 and TRBJ1-1, with TRBD1 identical over 7 bases. Germline V gene data show CDR1 as SQVTM and CDR2 as ANQGSEA. The CDR3 sequence is 12 residues long. V gave up 4 bases and J gave up 1 base; unmatched junction bases: 0. The CDR3 sequence: CSVGTGNTEAFF. CDR3 nucleotide sequence: TGCAGCGTTGGGACAGGGAACACTGAAGCTTTCTTT.

This clonotype has just one count. The V and J genes are TRBV28 and TRBJ2-5, with 7 bases matching TRBD2. Looked up from germline, CDR1 is MDHEN and CDR2 is SYDVKM. With V trimmed by 6 bases and J by 0 bases, 4 bases remained unmatched. CDR3 size: 14 residues. As DNA, the CDR3 is TGTGCCAGCAGGGGAGGGAAGTACCAAGAGACCCAGTACTTC. This sequence encodes CASRGGKYQETQYF.

The chain is built from TRBV3-1 and TRBJ2-5; tentatively, D is TRBD2 (6 bases). The V gene's germline CDR1 is LGHDT and CDR2 YNNKEL (reference sequence). The germline V and J ends were trimmed by 7 bases and 2 bases, with 14 bases remaining between them. This CDR3 contains 14 residues. CDR3 sequence (DNA): TGTGCCAGCACCCATCCGGGAGAACAAGAGACCCAGTACTTC. Its protein product is CASTHPGEQETQYF.

The chain recombines TRBV20-1 with TRBJ1-2; a weak D match, TRBD1 (6 bases). The CDR3 runs to 12 residues. Germline V CDR1 and CDR2: DFQATT, SNEGSKA (reference sequence). The V end was cut by 4 bases, the J end by 5 bases, with 11 bases between. CDR3 residues: CSANRGGYGYTF. In DNA form, the CDR3 reads TGCAGTGCTAATAGGGGGGGGTATGGCTACACCTTC.

The V gene is TRBV3-1, the J gene TRBJ2-7; 10 nucleotides agree with TRBD2. The germline CDR1 and CDR2 sequences are LGHDT and YNNKEL (reference sequence). The CDR3 spans 13 residues. V was clipped by 2 bases and J by 7 bases; unmatched bases: 2. The CDR3 protein is CASSQRLAGEQYF. The CDR3 DNA is TGTGCCAGCAGCCAAAGACTAGCGGGTGAGCAGTACTTC.

The chain links TRBV6-1 to TRBJ2-1; 14 nucleotides agree with TRBD2. The germline gives CDR1 MNHNS, CDR2 SASEGT. V was clipped by 7 bases and J by 9 bases; unmatched bases: 5. The CDR3 runs 14 residues. In DNA form, the CDR3 reads TGTGCCAGCACCGGGACTAGCGGGAGAGGTGAGCAGTTCTTC. Amino acid sequence: CASTGTSGRGEQFF.

The chain links TRBV4-2 to TRBJ2-5; unclear D gene. The V gene's germline CDR1 is LGHNA and CDR2 YNFKEQ. V shed 1 base and J shed 1 base, with 7 bases lying between them. This CDR3 is built from 14 residues. The CDR3 DNA follows: TGTGCCAGCAGCCAAGTTTCCCCCCAAGAGACCCAGTACTTC. Protein product: CASSQVSPQETQYF.

The rearrangement joins TRBV3-1 to TRBJ1-6; no clear D. Germline V gene sequence: CDR1 LGHDT, CDR2 YNNKEL (reference sequence). This CDR3 region has 13 residues. The ends were cut back, 4 bases at V and 10 bases at J, with 11 bases in the middle. CDR3 sequence reads: CASSPLIDSPLHF. The CDR3 bases are TGTGCCAGCAGCCCCCTGATTGACTCACCCCTCCACTTT. The full variable domain, rest sourced from reference TRBV3-1 and TRBJ1-6, is DTAVSQTPKYLVTQMGNDKSIKCEQNLGHDTMYWYKQDSKKFLKIMFSYNNKELIINETVPNRFSPKSPDKAHLNLHINSLELGDSAVYFCASSPLIDSPLHFGNGTRLTVT.

The rearrangement links TRBV27 to TRBJ2-1; 7 bases agree with TRBD2. With 3 bases clipped from V and 2 bases from J, the junction kept 10 bases outside the gene matches. The CDR3 consists of 17 residues. Per the germline V gene, CDR1 is MNHEY and CDR2 is SMNVEV (reference sequence). DNA of the CDR3: TGTGCCAGCAGTTTGGGGGGAGGGGACGGAACCTACAATGAGCAGTTCTTC. The encoded protein is CASSLGGGDGTYNEQFF.

The chain couples TRBV6-1 to TRBJ2-1, with D hard to call. The CDR3 extends over 16 amino acids. Between the trimmed V and J ends, which lost 3 bases and 4 bases, there was a span of 16 bases. CDR1 and CDR2 (germline): MNHNS, SASEGT. CDR3 nucleotide sequence: TGTGCCAGCAGTGATCTACAGCAGTACAGATACAATGAGCAGTTCTTC. Translation gives CASSDLQQYRYNEQFF.

The rearrangement joins TRBV11-2 to TRBJ2-5; 7 bases line up with TRBD1. Germline lookup yields CDR1 SGHAT and CDR2 FQNNGV. Unmatched junction bases numbered 4, after V lost 3 bases and J lost 3 bases. CDR3 length: 14 amino acids. The CDR3 protein is CASSLGDREETQYF. The CDR3 DNA reads as TGTGCCAGCAGCTTGGGCGACAGGGAAGAGACCCAGTACTTC. The variable domain in full, completed from reference TRBV11-2 and TRBJ2-5, reads EAGVAQSPRYKIIEKRQSVAFWCNPISGHATLYWYQQILGQGPKLLIQFQNNGVVDDSQLPKDRFSAERLKGVDSTLKIQPAKLEDSAVYLCASSLGDREETQYFGPGTRLLVL.

The chain uses TRBV20-1 and TRBJ2-1, with 11 bases matching TRBD2. Germline values: CDR1 DFQATT, CDR2 SNEGSKA (reference sequence). The V and J ends lost 4 bases and 9 bases, in that order; junction bases with no gene match: 14. This CDR3 contains 16 residues. Here the CDR3 DNA reads TGCAGTGCTACCATCACAAATAGCGGGGGGGCTAGTGAGCAGTTCTTC. Protein product: CSATITNSGGASEQFF.

The CDR3 bases are TGTGCCAGCAGTCCACGACAGGGGACTAGCGGGAACAATGAGCAGTTCTTC. The encoded protein is CASSPRQGTSGNNEQFF. This rearrangement joins TRBV28 to TRBJ2-1; 13 bases are shared with TRBD2. The germline V gene encodes CDR1 MDHEN and CDR2 SYDVKM. The CDR3 covers 17 residues. After removal of 5 bases from V and 5 bases from J, the junction contained 9 bases not matched to a gene. The whole variable domain, filled in from reference TRBV28 and TRBJ2-1, reads DVKVTQSSRYLVKRTGEKVFLECVQDMDHENMFWYRQDPGLGLRLIYFSYDVKMKEKGDIPEGYSVSREKKERFSLILESASTNQTSMYLCASSPRQGTSGNNEQFFGPGTRLTVL.

The chain links TRBV12-3 or TRBV12-4 to TRBJ2-7; TRBD1 matches 9 bases. The V gene end was trimmed by 1 base and the J gene end by 5 bases; junction bases not matched to a gene: 6. The CDR3 is 15 residues long. CDR3 sequence (DNA): TGTGCCAGCAGTTTAGGTGGGACAGGGATAAACGAGCAGTACTTC. It codes for CASSLGGTGINEQYF.

The chain recombines TRBV7-9 with TRBJ2-7, with D uncertain. The CDR3 length is 17 residues. V dropped 5 bases and J dropped 0 bases, with 20 bases sitting between them. Germline lookup yields CDR1 SEHNR and CDR2 FQNEAQ (reference sequence). CDR3 sequence: CASSQSGYGPHSYEQYF. The DNA for the CDR3 is TGTGCCAGCAGCCAAAGTGGTTATGGCCCTCACTCCTACGAGCAGTACTTC.

This chain links TRBV5-1 with TRBJ2-5; 10 nucleotides agree with TRBD2. In germline, CDR1 is SGHRS, CDR2 YFSETQ. The CDR3 runs to 14 residues. Unmatched junction bases numbered 0, after V lost 1 base and J lost 3 bases. The CDR3 spells CASSLTSGEETQYF. CDR3 bases: TGCGCCAGCAGCTTGACTAGCGGGGAAGAGACCCAGTACTTC.

The chain couples TRBV2 to TRBJ2-1, with D possibly TRBD2 on 6 matching bases. Germline V gives CDR1 SNHLY, CDR2 FYNNEI. The CDR3 loop spans 13 amino acids. V dropped 7 bases and J dropped 5 bases, with 12 bases sitting between them. CDR3 coding DNA: TGTGCCAGCAACCGGGGGATCGACAATGAGCAGTTCTTC. Protein product: CASNRGIDNEQFF.

The chain uses TRBV7-2 and TRBJ2-7; TRBD2 agrees at 8 bases. The CDR3 extends over 13 amino acids. CDR1 SGHTA and CDR2 FQGNSA come from the germline V gene. Trimming at V came to 7 bases and at J to 2 bases, leaving 4 bases not matched to a gene. CDR3 sequence (DNA): TGTGCCAGCAAGGGCGGGGGGACCTACGAGCAGTACTTC. Amino acid sequence: CASKGGGTYEQYF.

The V and J genes are TRBV19 and TRBJ2-7, with TRBD2 matching 11 bases. The V gene end was trimmed by 5 bases and the J gene end by 4 bases; junction bases not matched to a gene: 1. The CDR3 contains 13 residues. In germline, CDR1 is LNHDA, CDR2 SQIVND (reference sequence). CDR3 in amino acids: CASSGTSGYEQYF. DNA for the CDR3: TGTGCCAGTAGTGGGACTAGCGGATACGAGCAGTACTTC.